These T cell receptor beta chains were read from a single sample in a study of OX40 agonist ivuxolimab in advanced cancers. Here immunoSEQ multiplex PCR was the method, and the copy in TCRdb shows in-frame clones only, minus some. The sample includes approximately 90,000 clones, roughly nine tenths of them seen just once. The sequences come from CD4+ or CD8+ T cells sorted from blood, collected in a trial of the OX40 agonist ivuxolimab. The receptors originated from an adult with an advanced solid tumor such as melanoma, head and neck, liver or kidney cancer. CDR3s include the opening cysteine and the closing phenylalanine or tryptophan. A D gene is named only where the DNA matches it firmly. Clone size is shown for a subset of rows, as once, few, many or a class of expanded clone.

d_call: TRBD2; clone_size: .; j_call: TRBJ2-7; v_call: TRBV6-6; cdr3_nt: TGTGCCAGCAGGAACGGGGCTAGCGGGTACGAGCAGTACTTC; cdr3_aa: CASRNGASGYEQYF
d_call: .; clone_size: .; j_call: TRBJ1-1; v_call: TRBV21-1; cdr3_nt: TGTGCCAGCAGCAAATGGCCGGGGCTAAAGACTGAAGCTTTCTTT; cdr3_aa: CASSKWPGLKTEAFF
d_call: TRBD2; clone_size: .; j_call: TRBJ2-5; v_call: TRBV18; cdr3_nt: TGTGCCAGCTCACCTAGTGCTAGCGGGAAGGAGACCCAGTACTTC; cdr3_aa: CASSPSASGKETQYF
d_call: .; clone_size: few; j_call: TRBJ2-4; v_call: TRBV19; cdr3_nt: TGTGCCAGTAGCCCCTCGAAACTAGCCAAAAACATTCAGTACTTC; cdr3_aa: CASSPSKLAKNIQYF
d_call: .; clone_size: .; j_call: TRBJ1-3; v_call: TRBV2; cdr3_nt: TGTGCCAGCAGGGGAGTACGGAGAAACACCATATATTTT; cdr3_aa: CASRGVRRNTIYF
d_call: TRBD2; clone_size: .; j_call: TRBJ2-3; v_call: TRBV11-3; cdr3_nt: TGTGCCAGCAGCTTAGACGGGAGGGGAACAGATACGCAGTATTTT; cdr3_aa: CASSLDGRGTDTQYF
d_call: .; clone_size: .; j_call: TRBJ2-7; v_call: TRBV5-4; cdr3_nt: TGTGCCAGCAGCTTGGGAGGGGGGGCAAGCTCCTACGAGCAGTACTTC; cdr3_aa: CASSLGGGASSYEQYF
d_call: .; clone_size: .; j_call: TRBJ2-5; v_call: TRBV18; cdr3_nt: TGTGCCAGCTCACCACAAAACGTTGGAGGGGAGACCCAGTACTTC; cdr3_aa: CASSPQNVGGETQYF
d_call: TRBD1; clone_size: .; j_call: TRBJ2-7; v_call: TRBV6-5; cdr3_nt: TGTGCCAGCAGTTACCGGGACAGGGGAAACTACGAGCAGTACTTC; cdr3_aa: CASSYRDRGNYEQYF
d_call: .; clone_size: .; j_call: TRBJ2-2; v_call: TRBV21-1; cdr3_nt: TGTGCCAGCAGCAATACGAGGGAGGGCCTCACCGGGGAGCTGTTTTTT; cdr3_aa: CASSNTREGLTGELFF
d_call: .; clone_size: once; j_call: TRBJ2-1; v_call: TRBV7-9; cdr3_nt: TGTGCCAGCAGCCCAAAGCTAACAAACCCGTGGACGGGTGAGCAGTTCTTC; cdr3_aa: CASSPKLTNPWTGEQFF
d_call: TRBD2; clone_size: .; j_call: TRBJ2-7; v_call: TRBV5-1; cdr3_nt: TGCGCCAGCAGCTTGGACGGGAGGTACGAGCAGTACTTC; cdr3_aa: CASSLDGRYEQYF
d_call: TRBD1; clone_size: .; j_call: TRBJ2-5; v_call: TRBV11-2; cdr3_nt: TGTGCCAGCAGCTCGACCGGGACAGGGAGAGAGACCCAGTACTTC; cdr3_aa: CASSSTGTGRETQYF
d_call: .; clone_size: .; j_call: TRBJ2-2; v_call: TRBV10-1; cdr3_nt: TGCGCCAGCAGTCCTCTGAGGGCCGGGGAGCTGTTTTTT; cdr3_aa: CASSPLRAGELFF
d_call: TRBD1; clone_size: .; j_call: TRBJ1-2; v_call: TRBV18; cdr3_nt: TGTGCCAGCTCACCGGGGGACAGGGGGGACTATGGCTACACCTTC; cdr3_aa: CASSPGDRGDYGYTF